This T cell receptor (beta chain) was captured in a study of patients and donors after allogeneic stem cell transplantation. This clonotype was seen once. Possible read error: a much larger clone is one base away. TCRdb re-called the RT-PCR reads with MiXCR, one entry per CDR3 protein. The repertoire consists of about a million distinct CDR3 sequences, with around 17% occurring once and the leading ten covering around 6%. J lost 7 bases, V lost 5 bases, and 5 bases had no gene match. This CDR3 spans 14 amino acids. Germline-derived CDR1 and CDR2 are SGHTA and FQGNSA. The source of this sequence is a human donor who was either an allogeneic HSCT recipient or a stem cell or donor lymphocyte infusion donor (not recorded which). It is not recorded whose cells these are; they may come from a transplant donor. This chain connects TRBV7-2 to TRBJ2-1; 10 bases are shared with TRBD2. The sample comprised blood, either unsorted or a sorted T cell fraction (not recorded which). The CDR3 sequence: CASSQVSGRNEQFF. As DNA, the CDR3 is TGTGCCAGCAGCCAGGTTAGCGGGAGGAATGAGCAGTTCTTC.